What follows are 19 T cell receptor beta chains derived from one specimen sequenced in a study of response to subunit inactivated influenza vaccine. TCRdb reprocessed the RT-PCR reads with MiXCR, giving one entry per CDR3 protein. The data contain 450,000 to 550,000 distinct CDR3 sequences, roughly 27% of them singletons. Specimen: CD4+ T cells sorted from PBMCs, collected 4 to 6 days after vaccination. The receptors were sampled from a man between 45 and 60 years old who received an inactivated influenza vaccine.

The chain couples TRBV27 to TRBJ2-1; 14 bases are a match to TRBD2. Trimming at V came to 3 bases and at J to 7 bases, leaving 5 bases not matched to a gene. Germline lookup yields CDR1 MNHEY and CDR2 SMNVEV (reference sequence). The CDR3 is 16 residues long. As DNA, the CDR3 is TGTGCCAGCAGTTTTTCCGGGACTAGCGGGAGAAATGAGCAGTTCTTC. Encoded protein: CASSFSGTSGRNEQFF.

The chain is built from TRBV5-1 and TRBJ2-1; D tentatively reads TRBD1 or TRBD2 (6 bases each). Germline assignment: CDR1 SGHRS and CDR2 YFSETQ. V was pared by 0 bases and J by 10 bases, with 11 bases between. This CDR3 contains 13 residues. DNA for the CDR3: TGCGCCAGCAGCTTGGGGAGGGGGACAGAGCAGTTCTTC. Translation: CASSLGRGTEQFF.

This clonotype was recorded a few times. The CDR3 coding sequence is TGTGCCAGCAGCCAAGTCGAAGGGAACACTGAAGCTTTCTTT. Translation gives CASSQVEGNTEAFF. The rearrangement uses TRBV3-1 and TRBJ1-1; no clear D gene. The germline V gene encodes CDR1 LGHDT and CDR2 YNNKEL (reference sequence). With 1 base removed from V and 1 base from J, the gap between germline ends came to 7 bases. The CDR3 contains 14 residues.

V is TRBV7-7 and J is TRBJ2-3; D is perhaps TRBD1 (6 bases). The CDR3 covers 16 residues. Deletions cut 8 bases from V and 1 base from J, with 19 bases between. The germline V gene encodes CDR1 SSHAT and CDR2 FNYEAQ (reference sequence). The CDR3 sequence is CASQKGVGRGTDTQYF. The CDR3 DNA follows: TGTGCCAGCCAGAAGGGGGTTGGACGGGGCACAGATACGCAGTATTTT.

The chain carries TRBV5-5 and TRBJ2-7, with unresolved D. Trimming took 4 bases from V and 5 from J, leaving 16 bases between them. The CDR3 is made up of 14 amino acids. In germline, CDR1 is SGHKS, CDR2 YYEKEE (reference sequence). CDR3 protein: CASSLNPSVDEQYF. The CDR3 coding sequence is TGTGCCAGCAGCCTGAACCCTTCTGTCGACGAGCAGTACTTC.

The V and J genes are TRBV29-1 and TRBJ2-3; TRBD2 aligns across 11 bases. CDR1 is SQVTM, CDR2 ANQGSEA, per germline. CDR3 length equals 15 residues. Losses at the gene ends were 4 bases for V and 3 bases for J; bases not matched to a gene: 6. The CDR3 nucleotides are TGCAGCGTTGGGCCTGCTAGCGGGAGGACAGATACGCAGTATTTT. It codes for CSVGPASGRTDTQYF.

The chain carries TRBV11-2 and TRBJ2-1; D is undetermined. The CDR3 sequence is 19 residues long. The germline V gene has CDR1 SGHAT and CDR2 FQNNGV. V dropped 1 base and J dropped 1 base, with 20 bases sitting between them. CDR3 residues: CASSLGSLGRLRSYNEQFF. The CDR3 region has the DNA TGTGCCAGCAGCTTAGGGTCTTTGGGCAGGCTGAGATCCTACAATGAGCAGTTCTTC.

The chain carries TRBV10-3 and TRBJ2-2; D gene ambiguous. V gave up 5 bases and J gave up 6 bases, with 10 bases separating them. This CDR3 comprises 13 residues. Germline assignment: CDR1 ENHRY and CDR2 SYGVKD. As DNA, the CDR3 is TGTGCCATCAGTTCCCCGGGTCCCGGGGAGCTGTTTTTT. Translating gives CAISSPGPGELFF.

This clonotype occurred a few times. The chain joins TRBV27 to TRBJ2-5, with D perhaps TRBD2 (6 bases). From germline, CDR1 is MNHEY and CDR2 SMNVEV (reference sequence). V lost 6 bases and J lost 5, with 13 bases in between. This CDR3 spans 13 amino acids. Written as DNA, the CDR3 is TGTGCCAGCAGCCACGGAGGGGTGGAGACCCAGTACTTC. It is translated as CASSHGGVETQYF.

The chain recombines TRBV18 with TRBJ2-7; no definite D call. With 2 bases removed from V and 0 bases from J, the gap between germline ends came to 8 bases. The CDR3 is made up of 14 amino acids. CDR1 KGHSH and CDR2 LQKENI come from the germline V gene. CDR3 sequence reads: CASSPYSSSYEQYF. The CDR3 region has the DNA TGTGCCAGCTCACCATACAGCAGCTCCTACGAGCAGTACTTC.

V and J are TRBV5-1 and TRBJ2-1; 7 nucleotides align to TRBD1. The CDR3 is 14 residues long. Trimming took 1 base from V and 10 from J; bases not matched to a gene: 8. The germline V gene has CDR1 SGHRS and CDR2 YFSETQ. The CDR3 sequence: CASSLWDSPREQFF. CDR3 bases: TGCGCCAGCAGCTTGTGGGACAGCCCCCGGGAGCAGTTCTTC.

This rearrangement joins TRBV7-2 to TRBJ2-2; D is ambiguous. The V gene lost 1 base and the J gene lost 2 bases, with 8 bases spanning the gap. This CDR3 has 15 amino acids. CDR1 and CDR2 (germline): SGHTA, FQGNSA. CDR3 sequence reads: CASSLGATNTGELFF. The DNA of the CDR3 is TGTGCCAGCAGCTTAGGGGCTACAAACACCGGGGAGCTGTTTTTT.

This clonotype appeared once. The CDR3 loop is CASGFLDRTYTDTQYF. CDR3 DNA: TGTGCCAGCGGTTTCCTCGACAGGACCTACACAGATACGCAGTATTTT. This rearrangement joins TRBV7-8 to TRBJ2-3; tentatively, D is TRBD1 (6 bases). The CDR3 runs to 16 residues. V was clipped by 8 bases and J by 2 bases, with 20 bases between them. Germline CDR1 reads SGHVS; CDR2 reads FQNEAQ. Based on the CDR3 plus reference TRBV7-8 and TRBJ2-3, the full variable domain is GAGVSQSPRYKVAKRGQDVALRCDPISGHVSLFWYQQALGQGPEFLTYFQNEAQLDKSGLPSDRFFAERPEGSVSTLKIQRTQQEDSAVYLCASGFLDRTYTDTQYFGPGTRLTVL.

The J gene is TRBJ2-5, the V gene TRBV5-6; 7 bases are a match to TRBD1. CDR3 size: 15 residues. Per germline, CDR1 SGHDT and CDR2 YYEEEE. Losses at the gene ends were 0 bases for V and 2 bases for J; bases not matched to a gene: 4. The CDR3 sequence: CASSLAEGQQETQYF. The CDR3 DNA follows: TGTGCCAGCAGCTTGGCCGAGGGACAGCAAGAGACCCAGTACTTC.

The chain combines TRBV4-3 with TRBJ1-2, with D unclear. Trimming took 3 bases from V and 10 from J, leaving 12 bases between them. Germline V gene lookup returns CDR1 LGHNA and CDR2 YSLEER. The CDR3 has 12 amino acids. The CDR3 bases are TGCGCCAGCAGCCAGGAAGAAAGGATCTACACCTTC. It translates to CASSQEERIYTF.

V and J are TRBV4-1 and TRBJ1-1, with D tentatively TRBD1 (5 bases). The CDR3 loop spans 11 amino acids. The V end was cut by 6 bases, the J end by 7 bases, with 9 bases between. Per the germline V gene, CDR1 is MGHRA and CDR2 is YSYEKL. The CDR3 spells CASRGLGEAFF. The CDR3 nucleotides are TGCGCCAGCAGGGGGCTTGGTGAAGCTTTCTTT.

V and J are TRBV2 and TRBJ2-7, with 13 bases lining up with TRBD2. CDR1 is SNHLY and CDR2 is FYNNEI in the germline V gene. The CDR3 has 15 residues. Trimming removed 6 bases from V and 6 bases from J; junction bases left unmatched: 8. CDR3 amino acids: CASRLRTSGSPEQYF. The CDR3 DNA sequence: TGTGCCAGCAGACTACGGACTAGCGGGAGCCCCGAGCAGTACTTC.

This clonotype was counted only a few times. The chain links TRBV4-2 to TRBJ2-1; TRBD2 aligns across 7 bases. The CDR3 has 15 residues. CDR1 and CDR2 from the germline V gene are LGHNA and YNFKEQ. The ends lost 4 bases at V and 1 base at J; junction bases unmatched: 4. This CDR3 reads CASSLPAGSYNEQFF. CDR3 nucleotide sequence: TGTGCCAGCAGCCTTCCAGCGGGGTCCTACAATGAGCAGTTCTTC.

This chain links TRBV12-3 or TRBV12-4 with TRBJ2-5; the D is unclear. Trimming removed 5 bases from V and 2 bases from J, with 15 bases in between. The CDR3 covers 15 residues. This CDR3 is CASSPSRARQETQYF. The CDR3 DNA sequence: TGTGCCAGCAGTCCAAGTCGGGCGAGGCAAGAGACCCAGTACTTC.